Following are 11 T cell receptor beta chains from one sample sequenced in a study of blood T cell repertoires in COVID-19. Generated by immunoSEQ multiplex PCR, the TCRdb table keeps only in-frame clones and is missing some. The sample lists about 300,000 clones, roughly 90% occurring once. Sample: peripheral blood. The receptors were gathered from a woman aged 25 to 39 with COVID-19, enrolled during active disease.

The gene calls are TRBV27 and TRBJ1-2; 7 nucleotides agree with TRBD1. CDR1 and CDR2 from the germline V gene are MNHEY and SMNVEV (reference sequence). The junction had 7 bases not matched to a gene; V was cut back by 0 bases and J by 3 bases. The CDR3 consists of 16 residues. This CDR3 is CASSLSGDRSDYGYTF. CDR3 sequence (DNA): TGTGCCAGCAGTTTATCGGGGGACAGATCAGACTATGGCTACACCTTC.

V gene TRBV19 combines with J gene TRBJ2-1, with 9 nucleotides matching TRBD2. The V segment lost 2 bases and the J segment 4 bases; nucleotides outside the gene matches: 12. Germline V gene lookup returns CDR1 LNHDA and CDR2 SQIVND (reference sequence). This CDR3 region has 18 residues. CDR3 residues: CASSITGGLAMEYNEQFF. The CDR3 DNA is TGTGCCAGTAGTATAACGGGAGGACTAGCGATGGAGTACAATGAGCAGTTCTTC.

The rearrangement links TRBV6-5 to TRBJ2-1, with a tentative D call TRBD1 (6 bases). This CDR3 spans 15 amino acids. Trimming pared 4 bases from V and 0 bases from J, leaving 10 bases between. Germline lookup yields CDR1 MNHEY and CDR2 SVGAGI. CDR3 bases: TGTGCCAGCAGTTCCGGGACAAACTCCTACAATGAGCAGTTCTTC. This gives the protein CASSSGTNSYNEQFF.

V usage is TRBV6-6 and J usage is TRBJ2-1; 11 bases map to TRBD2. The CDR3 runs to 14 residues. Germline V gene lookup returns CDR1 MNHNY and CDR2 SVGAGI (reference sequence). Trimming took 9 bases from V and 9 from J; bases not matched to a gene: 10. The CDR3 bases are TGTGCCAGTAATAGCGGGGGGGCCGTGGTTGAGCAGTTCTTC. Its translation is CASNSGGAVVEQFF.

The rearrangement joins TRBV9 to TRBJ2-2, with 8 bases that match TRBD1. There are 15 residues in the CDR3. In germline, CDR1 is SGDLS, CDR2 YYNGEE. V lost 4 bases, J lost 4 bases, and 6 bases stayed unmatched. The CDR3 spells CASSPGGVGTGELFF. CDR3 nucleotide sequence: TGTGCCAGCAGCCCAGGGGGCGTCGGCACCGGGGAGCTGTTTTTT.

This clone was seen a handful of times. The rearrangement joins TRBV15 to TRBJ1-5; unclear D gene. The germline CDR1 and CDR2 sequences are LNHNV and YYDKDF (reference sequence). The V and J ends lost 0 bases and 0 bases respectively, with 6 bases between them. The CDR3 is 15 amino acids. For the CDR3, the DNA is TGTGCCACCAGCAGAGATCCTACTAGCAATCAGCCCCAGCATTTT. As protein: CATSRDPTSNQPQHF.

In the case of this clone: Within the sample, other DNA sequences also encode this same CDR3. The gene calls are TRBV5-4 and TRBJ1-4; 8 positions agree with TRBD1. Germline CDR1 and CDR2: SGHNT and YYREEE (reference sequence). This CDR3 comprises 15 residues. Trimming cost V 4 bases and J 2 bases; bases outside gene matches: 4. In DNA form, the CDR3 reads TGTGCCAGCAGCCCGAGACAGGGGACTAATGAAAAACTGTTTTTT. This sequence encodes CASSPRQGTNEKLFF.

This rearrangement joins TRBV6-5 to TRBJ2-3, with a possible D match to TRBD1 (5 bases). Looked up from germline, CDR1 is MNHEY and CDR2 is SVGAGI. This CDR3 contains 15 residues. Trimming took 6 bases from V and 0 from J, leaving 13 bases between them. The CDR3 is CASSLRTRSTDTQYF. The CDR3, as DNA: TGTGCCAGCAGCCTCCGGACACGGAGCACAGATACGCAGTATTTT.

There are a few counts of this clone. This chain joins TRBV4-2 and TRBJ2-1, with D maybe TRBD1 (6 bases). Germline CDR1 LGHNA, CDR2 YNFKEQ. This CDR3 has 16 amino acids. Trimming removed 3 bases at V and 3 bases at J, with 15 bases between. The CDR3 protein is CASSQGSGALYNEQFF. CDR3 nucleotide sequence: TGTGCCAGCAGCCAGGGTTCAGGGGCCCTCTACAATGAGCAGTTCTTC.

This chain links TRBV6-1 with TRBJ1-4; D not certain. Germline V gene sequence: CDR1 MNHNS, CDR2 SASEGT. This CDR3 region has 14 residues. V lost 3 bases to trimming and J lost 4 bases, with 9 bases between them. CDR3 amino acids: CASSEGVGNEKLFF. The CDR3 bases are TGTGCCAGCAGTGAGGGAGTGGGTAATGAAAAACTGTTTTTT.

This clone has a single count. The gene calls are TRBV29-1 and TRBJ1-2; 7 nucleotides match TRBD1. This CDR3 is 13 amino acids long. The germline gives CDR1 SQVTM, CDR2 ANQGSEA. V trimming: 1 base; J trimming: 14 bases; junction bases outside the gene matches: 13. CDR3 residues: CSVEVQGLPTWTF. The CDR3 DNA is TGCAGCGTTGAAGTACAGGGGCTACCTACTTGGACCTTC.